This T cell receptor (beta chain) stems from a study of blood T cell repertoires in COVID-19. At the level of the study: The United States, Italy and Spain provided the acute and convalescent COVID-19 samples. Sample material is recorded as cDNA or gDNA derived from T cells, B-cell-depleted T cells, or PBMCs.

Either two negative PCRs, clearance, or symptom resolution qualified Cohort 3 donors as recovered. The protocol was immunoSEQ multiplex PCR, while the TCRdb copy is restricted to in-frame clones and leaves out a portion. The sample carries hundreds of thousands of clones, approximately 90% recorded once. V was shortened by 4 bases and J by 1 base, with 6 bases between the two germline ends. This CDR3 has 12 amino acids. CDR1 is SGHRS and CDR2 is YFSETQ in the germline V gene. This receptor was identified in a woman between 18 and 29 years old who had recovered from COVID-19. The chain carries TRBV5-1 and TRBJ2-7; D unresolved. The sequenced material came from PBMCs or T cells enriched from blood (not recorded which). The CDR3 is CASSAESYEQYF. CDR3 sequence (DNA): TGCGCCAGCAGCGCTGAGTCCTACGAGCAGTACTTC.